The 25 T cell receptor beta chains below were found in one sample sequenced in a study of cytomegalovirus exposure and HLA in healthy donors. The table came from immunoSEQ multiplex PCR; TCRdb's copy has only in-frame clones and leaves some out. The sample includes hundreds of thousands of clones, roughly 88% seen only once; the top ten take 0.83%. Sequencing input: PBMCs. Receptor source: a woman between 18 and 29 years old in good health and CMV-seronegative.

The chain combines TRBV2 with TRBJ2-3; D may be TRBD1 (5 bases). Germline V gene data show CDR1 as SNHLY and CDR2 as FYNNEI. The CDR3 spans 13 residues. V shed 7 bases and J shed 2 bases, with 10 bases lying between them. The chain's CDR3 is CASTRVVTDTQYF. The DNA of the CDR3 is TGTGCCAGCACCAGGGTTGTCACAGATACGCAGTATTTT.

The chain recombines TRBV6-1 with TRBJ2-1; 9 nucleotides agree with TRBD2. The ends lost 7 bases at V and 7 bases at J; junction bases unmatched: 11. The CDR3 contains 15 residues. Germline V gene lookup returns CDR1 MNHNS and CDR2 SASEGT. The CDR3 region is CASISKTSGRNEQFF. CDR3 DNA sequence: TGTGCCAGCATTTCGAAGACTAGCGGCCGTAATGAGCAGTTCTTC.

The sample holds a few counts of this clone. The chain employs TRBV11-2 and TRBJ2-7, with D tentatively TRBD2 (6 bases). V dropped 7 bases and J dropped 0 bases, with 13 bases sitting between them. CDR3 length equals 14 residues. CDR1 is SGHAT and CDR2 is FQNNGV in the germline V gene. The chain's CDR3 is CASTWAGSSYEQYF. The CDR3 DNA sequence: TGTGCCAGCACCTGGGCGGGGAGCTCCTACGAGCAGTACTTC.

This clone showed up just once. The chain recombines TRBV7-6 with TRBJ1-1; D might be TRBD1 (5 bases). V was clipped by 2 bases and J by 7 bases, with 14 bases between them. The CDR3 consists of 14 residues. From germline, CDR1 is SGHVS and CDR2 FNYEAQ. The CDR3 sequence: CASSLYRKRGEAFF. CDR3 in DNA: TGTGCCAGCAGCTTATACAGGAAGAGAGGTGAAGCTTTCTTT.

Only a few counts were recorded for this clone. The chain recombines TRBV7-3 with TRBJ1-1; D may be TRBD1 (5 bases). V was clipped by 1 base and J by 11 bases, with 17 bases between them. This CDR3 contains 14 residues. CDR1 and CDR2 (germline): SGHTA, FQGTGA. The CDR3 bases are TGTGCCAGCAGCTTAAACCGGGGGGTTTCGGAGGCTTTCTTT. Translating gives CASSLNRGVSEAFF.

This rearrangement joins TRBV2 to TRBJ1-2; 8 bases match TRBD1. J lost 7 bases, V lost 4 bases, and 17 bases had no gene match. The germline CDR1 and CDR2 sequences are SNHLY and FYNNEI. The CDR3 runs to 17 residues. CDR3 DNA: TGTGCCAGCAGTGCCCTCCGCAAGGATACAGGACAGGGTGGCTACACCTTC. This sequence encodes CASSALRKDTGQGGYTF.

The genes are TRBV25-1 and TRBJ1-1, with TRBD1 as a possible D gene (6 bases). Trimming removed 4 bases from V and 7 bases from J, with 16 bases in between. The CDR3 covers 14 residues. From germline, CDR1 is MGHDK and CDR2 SYGVNS. CDR3 protein: CASSAYRDNDEAFF. The CDR3 DNA is TGTGCCAGCAGTGCGTACCGGGACAACGATGAAGCTTTCTTT.

This chain joins TRBV2 and TRBJ2-6; no definite D call. The CDR3 totals 15 residues. CDR1 is SNHLY, CDR2 FYNNEI, per germline. V was clipped by 4 bases and J by 0 bases, with 7 bases between them. The CDR3 nucleotides are TGTGCCAGCAGTGGAGAGAGCTCTGGGGCCAACGTCCTGACTTTC. Translated: CASSGESSGANVLTF.

CDR3 nucleotides: TGTGCCAGCAGCCCCGGCAGGGTTCCCTACGAGCAGTACTTC. Its protein product is CASSPGRVPYEQYF. The chain employs TRBV9 and TRBJ2-7; TRBD1 might be the D (5 bases). Germline CDR1 is SGDLS and CDR2 is YYNGEE. The CDR3 contains 14 residues. The V end lost 4 bases, the J end lost 2 bases, and 13 bases lay between the germline ends.

The chain combines TRBV28 with TRBJ2-7, with D possibly TRBD2 on 6 matching bases. CDR3 length equals 15 residues. Germline V gene lookup returns CDR1 MDHEN and CDR2 SYDVKM. V gave up 6 bases and J gave up 0 bases, with 15 bases separating them. CDR3 DNA: TGTGCCAGCAGCCCCCAAGAGCGGGCCTCCTACGAGCAGTACTTC. Translated, it gives CASSPQERASYEQYF.

The chain combines TRBV28 with TRBJ2-7, with 7 bases that match TRBD1. The germline V gene has CDR1 MDHEN and CDR2 SYDVKM. CDR3 length equals 13 residues. V was pared by 4 bases and J by 7 bases, with 7 bases of the junction left unmatched. The CDR3 nucleotides read TGTGCCAGCAGTTCCGGGACAGCCCTGGAGCAGTACTTC. It encodes CASSSGTALEQYF.

The gene calls are TRBV6-6 and TRBJ1-5; no firm D call. CDR1 MNHNY and CDR2 SVGAGI come from the germline V gene (reference sequence). The V end was cut by 2 bases, the J end by 2 bases, with 13 bases between. The CDR3 consists of 16 residues. CDR3 in DNA: TGTGCCAGCAGTTACCCTCTCGGGGTAGGCAATCAGCCCCAGCATTTT. Protein sequence: CASSYPLGVGNQPQHF.

V usage is TRBV27 and J usage is TRBJ2-7; TRBD1 agrees at 9 bases. After removal of 5 bases from V and 11 bases from J, the junction contained 10 bases not matched to a gene. The germline gives CDR1 MNHEY, CDR2 SMNVEV (reference sequence). CDR3 length: 13 residues. The CDR3 is CASSPITGGWEYF. The CDR3 nucleotides read TGTGCCAGCAGTCCCATCACAGGGGGCTGGGAGTACTTC.

The rearrangement joins TRBV19 to TRBJ1-2; no reliable D call. Trimming shortened V by 5 bases and J by 6 bases, and 4 bases separated the two germline ends. The CDR3 extends over 10 amino acids. Germline CDR1 reads LNHDA; CDR2 reads SQIVND (reference sequence). The DNA of the CDR3 is TGTGCCAGTAGTTACAATGGCTACACCTTC. Protein: CASSYNGYTF. Based on the CDR3 plus reference TRBV19 and TRBJ1-2, the full variable domain is DGGITQSPKYLFRKEGQNVTLSCEQNLNHDAMYWYRQDPGQGLRLIYYSQIVNDFQKGDIAEGYSVSREKKESFPLTVTSAQKNPTAFYLCASSYNGYTFGSGTRLTVV.

The CDR3 is CASSPQAGTGAFDEQYF. CDR3 nucleotide sequence: TGCGCCAGCAGCCCGCAGGCGGGCACAGGGGCTTTCGACGAGCAGTACTTC. The J gene is TRBJ2-7, the V gene TRBV4-1; 7 nucleotides agree with TRBD1. V lost 4 bases to trimming and J lost 5 bases; unmatched junction nucleotides: 17. Germline loops: CDR1 MGHRA, CDR2 YSYEKL. CDR3 length: 17 residues.

This chain connects TRBV9 to TRBJ2-3; 7 bases line up with TRBD2. V shed 4 bases, J shed 2 bases, and the junction held 7 bases outside the gene matches. The CDR3 totals 15 residues. In germline, CDR1 is SGDLS, CDR2 YYNGEE. CDR3 sequence reads: CASSTGLDTTDTQYF. The CDR3 DNA follows: TGTGCCAGCAGCACCGGACTAGATACCACAGATACGCAGTATTTT. The whole variable domain, filled in from reference TRBV9 and TRBJ2-3, reads DSGVTQTPKHLITATGQRVTLRCSPRSGDLSVYWYQQSLDQGLQFLIQYYNGEERAKGNILERFSAQQFPDLHSELNLSSLELGDSALYFCASSTGLDTTDTQYFGPGTRLTVL.

The J gene is TRBJ2-1, the V gene TRBV9; TRBD2 might be the D (5 bases). V was pared by 4 bases and J by 10 bases, with 18 bases between. Germline V CDR1 and CDR2: SGDLS, YYNGEE. This CDR3 comprises 14 residues. The CDR3: CASSPRTPPGEQFF. The CDR3 nucleotides read TGTGCCAGCAGCCCCCGGACCCCTCCGGGGGAGCAGTTCTTC.

The V and J genes are TRBV6-4 and TRBJ1-3; tentatively, D is TRBD1 (6 bases). V lost 7 bases and J 0 bases, leaving 28 bases between the germline ends. This CDR3 spans 20 amino acids. Germline V gives CDR1 MRHNA, CDR2 SNTAGT. The CDR3 here is CASTHKSGHLGELSGNTIYF. The CDR3 coding sequence is TGTGCCAGCACTCATAAATCGGGACATCTCGGCGAACTCTCTGGAAACACCATATATTTT.

This clone turned up a few times. The chain joins TRBV7-9 to TRBJ1-2; D is ambiguous. The CDR3 totals 13 residues. V dropped 4 bases and J dropped 8 bases, with 14 bases sitting between them. Germline V CDR1 and CDR2: SEHNR, FQNEAQ (reference sequence). The CDR3 is CASSSPLSGGYTF. CDR3 DNA: TGTGCCAGCAGCTCCCCCCTCAGCGGCGGCTACACCTTC.

The chain uses TRBV11-2 and TRBJ2-7; 12 bases fit TRBD2. The J segment lost 7 bases and the V segment lost 3 bases, leaving 7 bases of the junction unmatched. This CDR3 region has 15 residues. Germline V gives CDR1 SGHAT, CDR2 FQNNGV. The CDR3 bases are TGTGCCAGCAGCTTCCTAGCGGGAGGGCCAGGGGAGCAGTACTTC. Amino acid sequence: CASSFLAGGPGEQYF.

In its sample, this clone was seen once. The CDR3 region has the DNA TGTGCCACCCTGGGCAGCTCCTACGAGCAGTACTTC. Its protein is CATLGSSYEQYF. The J gene is TRBJ2-7, the V gene TRBV7-8; no clear D gene. Germline lookup yields CDR1 SGHVS and CDR2 FQNEAQ. CDR3 length: 12 amino acids. Trimming pared 10 bases from V and 0 bases from J, leaving 10 bases between. The whole variable domain, filled in from reference TRBV7-8 and TRBJ2-7, reads GAGVSQSPRYKVAKRGQDVALRCDPISGHVSLFWYQQALGQGPEFLTYFQNEAQLDKSGLPSDRFFAERPEGSVSTLKIQRTQQEDSAVYLCATLGSSYEQYFGPGTRLTVT.

This clone was seen just once. The conserved phenylalanine or tryptophan is not found at the CDR3 terminus, so this likely reflects a read error. The limits of the CDR3 on the DNA are not certain, so only TCRdb's listed CDR3 is given. This chain joins TRBV28 and TRBJ1-2; TRBD1 is the table's D call, not checked against the DNA. The CDR3 is 9 amino acids in total, end residues counted. Germline V gene data show CDR1 as MDHEN and CDR2 as SYDVKM. The CDR3 protein is CASSWRQPA.

V and J are TRBV7-9 and TRBJ2-1; 15 nucleotides agree with TRBD2. V shed 1 base, J shed 9 bases, and the junction held 4 bases outside the gene matches. This CDR3 has 16 residues. The germline V gene has CDR1 SEHNR and CDR2 FQNEAQ (reference sequence). The CDR3 DNA follows: TGTGCCAGCAGCTTAGGGACTAGCGGGAGGGCCGGTGAGCAGTTCTTC. Translated, it gives CASSLGTSGRAGEQFF.

CDR3 sequence reads: CASSQDPTSADTQYF. The DNA of the CDR3 is TGTGCCAGCAGCCAAGACCCCACAAGTGCAGATACGCAGTATTTT. This chain connects TRBV4-2 to TRBJ2-3; D is undetermined. This CDR3 spans 15 amino acids. Germline CDR1 and CDR2: LGHNA and YNFKEQ. V was clipped by 0 bases and J by 4 bases, with 11 bases between them.

V and J are TRBV9 and TRBJ2-7; 9 bases are a match to TRBD2. After removal of 3 bases from V and 0 bases from J, the junction contained 7 bases not matched to a gene. This CDR3 has 16 residues. Germline-derived CDR1 and CDR2 are SGDLS and YYNGEE. CDR3 protein: CASSGPSGESSYEQYF. CDR3 DNA sequence: TGTGCCAGCAGCGGCCCTAGCGGGGAGAGCTCCTACGAGCAGTACTTC.